Following are 26 T cell receptor beta chains from one sample sequenced in a study of T cells of healthy individuals. TCRdb processed the 5' RACE reads anew with MiXCR; each CDR3 protein has one entry. The sample includes 40,000 to 65,000 distinct CDR3 sequences, roughly 14% of them seen just once. The receptors were gathered from a human donor in good health.

This clonotype showed up just a few times. The V gene is TRBV7-6, the J gene TRBJ2-5; possible D gene TRBD2, 6 bases. The CDR3 spans 15 residues. V was clipped by 6 bases and J by 2 bases, with 16 bases between them. In germline, CDR1 is SGHVS, CDR2 FNYEAQ. The CDR3 here is CASRALLAHQETQYF. CDR3 bases: TGTGCCAGCAGAGCTCTGCTAGCGCATCAAGAGACCCAGTACTTC.

This clonotype came up a few times. The CDR3 region is CASSRKTDSYEQYF. DNA for the CDR3: TGCGCCAGCAGCCGAAAGACAGATTCCTACGAGCAGTACTTC. The V call is TRBV4-3, the J call TRBJ2-7, with a tentative D call TRBD1 (5 bases). V lost 4 bases and J lost 1, with 11 bases in between. The CDR3 spans 14 residues. The germline V gene has CDR1 LGHNA and CDR2 YSLEER.

In nucleotides, the CDR3 is TGCGCCAGCAGCCAAGTTTCGGGGGGGGGGCCGTACGAGCAGTACTTC. Translation gives CASSQVSGGGPYEQYF. The chain combines TRBV4-1 with TRBJ2-7; the match to TRBD2 covers 8 bases. Germline CDR1 MGHRA, CDR2 YSYEKL. The CDR3 has 16 residues. V lost 1 base to trimming and J lost 4 bases; unmatched junction nucleotides: 9.

This clonotype turned up a few times. The V and J genes are TRBV5-1 and TRBJ2-7; weak D call: TRBD1 (6 bases). Germline loops: CDR1 SGHRS, CDR2 YFSETQ. Trimming left V 6 bases short and J 1 base short, with 11 bases between. The CDR3 length is 13 residues. The CDR3 sequence is CASNKDSSYEQYF. The DNA for the CDR3 is TGCGCCAGCAACAAGGACAGTTCCTACGAGCAGTACTTC.

This clonotype was observed at least ten times. V and J are TRBV6-2 or TRBV6-3 and TRBJ2-2; 7 positions agree with TRBD2. The CDR3 spans 15 residues. The J segment lost 2 bases and the V segment lost 0 bases, leaving 0 bases of the junction unmatched. Germline V gene data show CDR1 as MNHEY and CDR2 as SVGEGT. The CDR3 DNA sequence: TGTGCCAGCAGTTACTCGACTAGCAACACCGGGGAGCTGTTTTTT. Amino acid sequence: CASSYSTSNTGELFF.

This clonotype was seen ten or more times. The gene calls are TRBV4-2 and TRBJ2-1; 9 positions agree with TRBD1. The ends lost 4 bases at V and 7 bases at J; junction bases unmatched: 8. CDR1 is LGHNA and CDR2 is YNFKEQ in the germline V gene. The CDR3 contains 15 residues. The CDR3 protein is CASSPEDRGKNEQFF. Written as DNA, the CDR3 is TGTGCCAGCAGCCCAGAGGACAGGGGTAAAAATGAGCAGTTCTTC.

This clonotype has a handful of counts. This chain joins TRBV5-1 and TRBJ1-6, with D maybe TRBD1 (5 bases). V lost 0 bases, J lost 9 bases, and 10 bases lay in between. This CDR3 contains 14 residues. CDR1 and CDR2 (germline): SGHRS, YFSETQ. CDR3 protein: CASSLGGDGSPLHF. The CDR3, as DNA: TGCGCCAGCAGCTTGGGAGGGGATGGTTCACCCCTCCACTTT.

This chain connects TRBV24-1 to TRBJ2-1; weak D call: TRBD1 (5 bases). Germline CDR1 is KGHDR and CDR2 is SFDVKD. The V and J ends lost 5 bases and 5 bases respectively, with 15 bases between them. The CDR3 is made up of 15 amino acids. The CDR3 bases are TGTGCCACCAGTGCCTTAGACAGAAGGCACAATGAGCAGTTCTTC. It is translated as CATSALDRRHNEQFF.

This clonotype was detected many times. The CDR3 is CASSLGQGGSYEQYF. CDR3 in DNA: TGCGCCAGCAGTCTGGGGCAGGGGGGTTCCTACGAGCAGTACTTC. This chain connects TRBV4-3 to TRBJ2-7, with D possibly matching TRBD1 (7 bases). CDR1 and CDR2 from the germline V gene are LGHNA and YSLEER. The ends were cut back, 6 bases at V and 1 base at J, with 16 bases in the middle. The CDR3 runs to 15 residues.

This clonotype showed up just a few times. V and J are TRBV2 and TRBJ1-2; tentatively, D is TRBD1 (5 bases). Germline CDR1 and CDR2: SNHLY and FYNNEI. This CDR3 is built from 14 residues. V was clipped by 3 bases and J by 6 bases, with 14 bases between them. The CDR3 DNA is TGTGCCAGCAGTGATCGTCGACAGACGAATGGCTACACCTTC. Translated, it gives CASSDRRQTNGYTF.

This clonotype was found many times. The chain couples TRBV19 to TRBJ1-5; a possible D gene is TRBD1 (5 bases). Germline V gives CDR1 LNHDA, CDR2 SQIVND (reference sequence). V gave up 4 bases and J gave up 0 bases, with 13 bases separating them. This CDR3 comprises 16 residues. The CDR3 sequence is CASSTRDGLSNQPQHF. CDR3 coding DNA: TGTGCCAGTAGTACCCGGGACGGTCTTAGCAATCAGCCCCAGCATTTT.

V is TRBV5-1 and J is TRBJ2-1; tentatively, D is TRBD1 (6 bases). Germline V gives CDR1 SGHRS, CDR2 YFSETQ. The CDR3 totals 15 residues. Deletions cut 4 bases from V and 4 bases from J, with 15 bases between. CDR3 sequence (DNA): TGCGCCAGCAGCGAGACAGGAAACTTATACAATGAGCAGTTCTTC. This codes for CASSETGNLYNEQFF.

This clonotype was counted a few times. This chain joins TRBV10-3 and TRBJ2-7; 10 nucleotides agree with TRBD1. Germline CDR1 and CDR2: ENHRY and SYGVKD. This CDR3 has 14 residues. V was pared by 6 bases and J by 1 base, with 3 bases of the junction left unmatched. The CDR3 region is CAIRPGQGSYEQYF. The CDR3 DNA sequence: TGTGCCATCAGGCCGGGACAGGGGTCCTACGAGCAGTACTTC.

This clonotype was detected a few times. The gene calls are TRBV2 and TRBJ2-2, with 8 bases matching TRBD2. CDR1 is SNHLY, CDR2 FYNNEI, per germline. V lost 3 bases and J lost 3; bases outside the gene matches: 3. The CDR3 length is 15 residues. The CDR3 DNA reads as TGTGCCAGCAGTGAGAGGACTAGCCACACCGGGGAGCTGTTTTTT. It codes for CASSERTSHTGELFF. The full variable domain, with the rest looked up from reference TRBV2 and TRBJ2-2, is EPEVTQTPSHQVTQMGQEVILRCVPISNHLYFYWYRQILGQKVEFLVSFYNNEISEKSEIFDDQFSVERPDGSNFTLKIRSTKLEDSAMYFCASSERTSHTGELFFGEGSRLTVL.

In this sample, this clonotype turned up a few times. The gene calls are TRBV14 and TRBJ2-7, with a weak D call TRBD2 (6 bases). The V gene's germline CDR1 is SGHDN and CDR2 FVKESK. The CDR3 has 13 amino acids. The V end was cut by 4 bases, the J end by 7 bases, with 14 bases between. Here the CDR3 reads CASSPTQAGEQYF. CDR3 nucleotides: TGTGCCAGCAGCCCGACACAGGCGGGAGAGCAGTACTTC.

This clonotype was observed many times. The chain carries TRBV7-9 and TRBJ1-5; D is perhaps TRBD1 (6 bases). V was cut by 4 bases and J by 13 bases, with 11 bases left in between. The CDR3 length is 11 residues. Germline CDR1 reads SEHNR; CDR2 reads FQNEAQ (reference sequence). The CDR3 spells CASSSTGPQHF. In DNA form, the CDR3 reads TGTGCCAGCAGCTCTACAGGGCCTCAGCATTTT.

This clonotype was seen at least ten times. The V and J genes are TRBV24-1 and TRBJ1-1; 9 nucleotides align to TRBD1. The CDR3 runs to 13 residues. V shed 2 bases and J 6 bases; nucleotides not matched to a gene: 0. Germline CDR1 KGHDR, CDR2 SFDVKD. CDR3 in amino acids: CATSDWTGAEAFF. The CDR3 coding sequence is TGTGCCACCAGTGATTGGACAGGGGCTGAAGCTTTCTTT.

This clonotype was seen a few times. J is TRBJ2-7 and V is TRBV7-2, with a possible D match to TRBD2 (5 bases). V dropped 2 bases and J dropped 6 bases, with 14 bases sitting between them. This CDR3 is 14 amino acids long. Germline CDR1 is SGHTA and CDR2 is FQGNSA. CDR3 protein: CASSLRGQPPEQYF. In nucleotides, the CDR3 is TGTGCCAGCAGCTTACGAGGGCAGCCACCCGAGCAGTACTTC.

At least ten counts were recorded for this clonotype. The J gene is TRBJ1-2, the V gene TRBV19; D perhaps matches TRBD1 (5 bases). Germline V lookup: CDR1 LNHDA, CDR2 SQIVND (reference sequence). This CDR3 is built from 15 residues. Trimming stripped 5 bases from V and 5 bases from J, with 18 bases between. The CDR3 DNA reads TGTGCCAGTAGTGTACCCCGGGACCCTCCGTATGGCTACACCTTC. This translates into CASSVPRDPPYGYTF. Together with reference TRBV19 and TRBJ1-2, the CDR3 gives the full variable domain: DGGITQSPKYLFRKEGQNVTLSCEQNLNHDAMYWYRQDPGQGLRLIYYSQIVNDFQKGDIAEGYSVSREKKESFPLTVTSAQKNPTAFYLCASSVPRDPPYGYTFGSGTRLTVV.

This clonotype was observed many times. The chain is built from TRBV7-2 and TRBJ2-1; either TRBD1 or TRBD2 may supply D (6 bases each). The germline V gene encodes CDR1 SGHTA and CDR2 FQGNSA. CDR3 length equals 17 residues. Trimming removed 1 base from V and 3 bases from J, with 16 bases in between. CDR3 bases: TGTGCCAGCAGCTTAGAGGGGGGACTGATTTACTACAATGAGCAGTTCTTC. Protein product: CASSLEGGLIYYNEQFF.

This clonotype was seen a handful of times. The CDR3 end shows no conserved phenylalanine or tryptophan, and so a read error is likely. Because the CDR3's place on the DNA is in doubt, the DNA is left out and the CDR3 is given as listed by TCRdb. The rearrangement uses TRBV10-3 and TRBJ2-7; the DNA was not compared with TRBD2, the D call given in the table. The germline V gene has CDR1 ENHRY and CDR2 SYGVKD. Termini included, the CDR3 measures 11 amino acids. The CDR3 loop reads CAISESGRARL.

This clonotype was detected a few times. This rearrangement joins TRBV12-3 or TRBV12-4 to TRBJ2-7, with 10 bases matching TRBD1. The V gene end was trimmed by 6 bases and the J gene end by 2 bases; junction bases not matched to a gene: 4. The CDR3 totals 14 residues. Here the CDR3 DNA reads TGTGCCAGCAGGTGGACAGGGGGTACCTACGAGCAGTACTTC. As protein: CASRWTGGTYEQYF.

The rearrangement uses TRBV12-3 or TRBV12-4 and TRBJ2-2; D is perhaps TRBD1 or TRBD2 (5 bases each). This CDR3 is 16 amino acids long. V was trimmed by 3 bases and J by 0 bases, leaving 11 bases between them. CDR3 DNA: TGTGCCAGCAGTTTCGAGGGACCGGCGAACACCGGGGAGCTGTTTTTT. Its protein product is CASSFEGPANTGELFF.

This clonotype was counted between two and nine times. The chain employs TRBV11-2 and TRBJ2-1; perhaps TRBD1 as D (6 bases). Germline V gives CDR1 SGHAT, CDR2 FQNNGV. The CDR3 is made up of 13 amino acids. Trimming pared 5 bases from V and 6 bases from J, leaving 11 bases between. The CDR3 protein is CASSRGHSNEQFF. The CDR3 DNA sequence: TGTGCCAGCAGCCGGGGACACAGCAATGAGCAGTTCTTC.

Points on this clonotype: Given a much more abundant clone one base away, this may be a read error. The chain combines TRBV4-3 with TRBJ2-1; D is undetermined. The CDR3 is made up of 15 amino acids. Germline CDR1 is LGHNA and CDR2 is YSLEER. The CDR3 sequence: CASSQATPAYNEQLF. CDR3 coding DNA: TGCGCCAGCAGCCAAGCTACCCCGGCCTACAATGAGCAGTTATTC.

This clonotype was seen repeatedly, ten times or more. V is TRBV20-1 and J is TRBJ2-3; 11 nucleotides align to TRBD2. The CDR3 spans 17 residues. Germline V lookup: CDR1 DFQATT, CDR2 SNEGSKA (reference sequence). After removal of 4 bases from V and 5 bases from J, the junction contained 14 bases not matched to a gene. The DNA of the CDR3 is TGCAGTGCTAAGAGGATAGCGGGGGGGCGGAGCGGAGATACGCAGTATTTT. This codes for CSAKRIAGGRSGDTQYF.